The 18 T cell receptor beta chains presented below share a single source sample, sequenced in a study of cytomegalovirus exposure and HLA in healthy donors. PCR involved 60 Vbeta and 13 Jbeta primers. Sequencing used immunoSEQ multiplex PCR; TCRdb keeps in-frame clones, though not all of them. The sample lists 100,000 to 150,000 clones; around four fifths were seen once. Specimen: PBMCs. The receptors derive from a male donor in good health and CMV-seropositive.

V and J are TRBV7-2 and TRBJ2-6; D unresolved. The CDR3 is 16 amino acids. The ends were cut back, 2 bases at V and 2 bases at J, with 10 bases in the middle. Germline V gene sequence: CDR1 SGHTA, CDR2 FQGNSA. CDR3 nucleotide sequence: TGTGCCAGCAGCTTATTATCGGTCCCTGGGGCCAACGTCCTGACTTTC. This gives the protein CASSLLSVPGANVLTF.

This chain links TRBV2 with TRBJ2-7, with 7 bases matching TRBD2. CDR3 length equals 17 residues. With 7 bases clipped from V and 4 bases from J, the junction kept 19 bases outside the gene matches. CDR1 SNHLY and CDR2 FYNNEI come from the germline V gene. The CDR3 region is CASTESSRTRERYEQYF. DNA for the CDR3: TGTGCCAGCACCGAATCTTCGCGGACTAGAGAAAGGTACGAGCAGTACTTC.

The chain recombines TRBV10-3 with TRBJ2-2; 9 nucleotides line up with TRBD2. J was trimmed by 2 bases and V by 3 bases; bases with no gene match: 13. Germline V CDR1 and CDR2: ENHRY, SYGVKD. The CDR3 spans 19 residues. Written as DNA, the CDR3 is TGTGCCATCAGTGAAGGGGGTCTAGCGGGGCCCCCAAACACCGGGGAGCTGTTTTTT. Its translation: CAISEGGLAGPPNTGELFF.

V and J are TRBV27 and TRBJ2-2; D is possibly TRBD2 (6 bases). The CDR3 consists of 14 residues. Germline values: CDR1 MNHEY, CDR2 SMNVEV (reference sequence). V lost 3 bases and J 3 bases, leaving 8 bases between the germline ends. DNA of the CDR3: TGTGCCAGCAGTTTGGGGGACTACACCGGGGAGCTGTTTTTT. This sequence encodes CASSLGDYTGELFF.

The chain couples TRBV11-2 to TRBJ1-2; 7 nucleotides match TRBD1. CDR1 is SGHAT, CDR2 FQNNGV, per germline. The CDR3 has 13 amino acids. Trimming removed 6 bases from V and 4 bases from J; junction bases left unmatched: 5. The CDR3 loop reads CASRSTGTYGYTF. The CDR3, as DNA: TGTGCCAGCAGGTCGACAGGGACCTATGGCTACACCTTC.

The J gene is TRBJ2-1, the V gene TRBV4-3; D is possibly TRBD1 (6 bases). Germline lookup yields CDR1 LGHNA and CDR2 YSLEER. V lost 1 base and J 3 bases, leaving 13 bases between the germline ends. This CDR3 has 16 amino acids. CDR3 sequence (DNA): TGCGCCAGCAGCCAAGTGAGGGGGAGTTTCTACAATGAGCAGTTCTTC. It codes for CASSQVRGSFYNEQFF.

This chain joins TRBV29-1 and TRBJ1-2; TRBD1 aligns across 12 bases. The CDR3 contains 17 residues. With V trimmed by 5 bases and J by 6 bases, 16 bases remained unmatched. The germline V gene encodes CDR1 SQVTM and CDR2 ANQGSEA. CDR3 nucleotide sequence: TGCAGCGTTTATTTCCGGGACAGGGGGCTTCTCTATGATGGCTACACCTTC. Protein product: CSVYFRDRGLLYDGYTF.

CDR3 bases: TGTGCCAGCAGCTTAGCCGGGGGGGGCAATCAGCCCCAGCATTTT. The encoded protein is CASSLAGGGNQPQHF. J is TRBJ1-5 and V is TRBV7-2; TRBD1 might be the D (5 bases). Germline V gene data show CDR1 as SGHTA and CDR2 as FQGNSA. This CDR3 has 15 amino acids. Trimming took 0 bases from V and 2 from J, leaving 8 bases between them.

This chain links TRBV28 with TRBJ2-1; D possibly corresponds to TRBD1 (5 bases). CDR3 length equals 14 residues. Trimming cost V 6 bases and J 5 bases, with 14 bases left between them. Looked up from germline, CDR1 is MDHEN and CDR2 is SYDVKM. The CDR3 is CASRVATANNEQFF. For the CDR3, the DNA is TGTGCCAGCAGGGTCGCGACAGCCAACAATGAGCAGTTCTTC.

V and J are TRBV7-9 and TRBJ1-2, with 7 nucleotides matching TRBD1. The junction had 4 bases not matched to a gene; V was cut back by 5 bases and J by 4 bases. Germline CDR1 reads SEHNR; CDR2 reads FQNEAQ (reference sequence). This CDR3 has 13 residues. The CDR3 loop is CASSRDSTYGYTF. CDR3 bases: TGTGCCAGCAGCCGGGACAGCACCTATGGCTACACCTTC.

J is TRBJ2-7 and V is TRBV21-1; no DNA check was done on the table's D call, TRBD1. TRBV21-1 is a pseudogene segment. This CDR3 spans 16 amino acids. CDR3 loop: CASSSGKSGAIYEQYF. The CDR3 DNA reads TGTGCCAGCAGCTCCGGAAAATCAGGGGCGATCTACGAGCAGTACTTC.

A word on this clone: The final CDR3 position lacks the conserved phenylalanine or tryptophan, pointing to a likely read error. The DNA is left out, because the CDR3 cannot be placed on it with certainty; the CDR3 is given as TCRdb lists it. This chain connects TRBV11-2 to TRBJ2-7; TRBD1 was called by the table and not checked on the DNA. Germline V gene data show CDR1 as SGHAT and CDR2 as FQNNGV. A total of 13 residues make up the CDR3, ends included. CDR3 protein: CASSARFGDRGRY.

This clone came up once. The chain joins TRBV28 to TRBJ2-5, with D hard to call. V lost 5 bases and J lost 9, with 19 bases in between. Germline V gives CDR1 MDHEN, CDR2 SYDVKM. This CDR3 contains 14 residues. The CDR3 loop reads CASSQRLPRFSQYF. CDR3 bases: TGTGCCAGCAGTCAGCGACTCCCGCGTTTTTCCCAGTACTTC.

The chain carries TRBV7-9 and TRBJ2-7; 7 bases are a match to TRBD1. CDR1 and CDR2 (germline): SEHNR, FQNEAQ (reference sequence). V gave up 5 bases and J gave up 1 base; unmatched junction bases: 5. This CDR3 comprises 14 residues. This CDR3 is CASSPGQLSYEQYF. The CDR3 DNA reads as TGTGCCAGCAGCCCGGGACAGCTTTCCTACGAGCAGTACTTC. Based on the CDR3 plus reference TRBV7-9 and TRBJ2-7, the full variable domain is DTGVSQNPRHKITKRGQNVTFRCDPISEHNRLYWYRQTLGQGPEFLTYFQNEAQLEKSRLLSDRFSAERPKGSFSTLEIQRTEQGDSAMYLCASSPGQLSYEQYFGPGTRLTVT.

The rearrangement uses TRBV7-3 and TRBJ2-7, with a possible D match to TRBD2 (6 bases). The germline V and J ends were trimmed by 6 bases and 0 bases, with 15 bases remaining between them. This CDR3 spans 15 amino acids. Germline CDR1 SGHTA, CDR2 FQGTGA. Here the CDR3 reads CASSPSALSSYEQYF. The CDR3 DNA sequence: TGTGCCAGCAGTCCTAGCGCCCTAAGCTCCTACGAGCAGTACTTC.

The chain employs TRBV30 and TRBJ2-7; maybe TRBD1 (6 bases). The germline gives CDR1 GTSNPN, CDR2 SVGIG (reference sequence). The CDR3 spans 13 residues. V was clipped by 2 bases and J by 6 bases, with 14 bases between them. This CDR3 reads CAWSNREYGEQYF. The DNA for the CDR3 is TGTGCCTGGAGTAACAGGGAGTACGGCGAGCAGTACTTC.

V gene TRBV28 combines with J gene TRBJ2-5; 11 bases are shared with TRBD2. The J call is in doubt because the DNA end fits TRBJ2-7 better. Per the germline V gene, CDR1 is MDHEN and CDR2 is SYDVKM. The CDR3 sequence is 15 residues long. The CDR3 sequence is CASSFNLAGGHEQYF. In DNA form, the CDR3 reads TGTGCCAGCAGTTTTAACCTAGCGGGAGGCCACGAGCAGTACTTC.

The rearrangement joins TRBV6-5 to TRBJ1-2, with TRBD1 identical over 9 bases. Losses at the gene ends were 8 bases for V and 1 base for J; bases not matched to a gene: 5. The CDR3 extends over 14 amino acids. Looked up from germline, CDR1 is MNHEY and CDR2 is SVGAGI. The CDR3: CASGWTGDNYGYTF. The CDR3 DNA reads as TGTGCCAGCGGGTGGACAGGGGATAACTATGGCTACACCTTC.